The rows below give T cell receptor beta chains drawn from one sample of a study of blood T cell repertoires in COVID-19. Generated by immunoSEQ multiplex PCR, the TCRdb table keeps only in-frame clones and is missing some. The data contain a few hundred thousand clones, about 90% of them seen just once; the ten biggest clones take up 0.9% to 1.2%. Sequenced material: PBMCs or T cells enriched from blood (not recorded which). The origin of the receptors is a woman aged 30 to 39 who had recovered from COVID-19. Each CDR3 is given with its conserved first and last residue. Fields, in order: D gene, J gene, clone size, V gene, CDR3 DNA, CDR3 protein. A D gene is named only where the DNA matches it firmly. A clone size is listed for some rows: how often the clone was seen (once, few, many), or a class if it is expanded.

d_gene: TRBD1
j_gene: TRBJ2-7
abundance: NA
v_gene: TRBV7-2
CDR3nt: TGTGCCAGCAGCTTAGTCGACAGGGTGGTCTCCTACGAGCAGTACTTC
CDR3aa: CASSLVDRVVSYEQYF

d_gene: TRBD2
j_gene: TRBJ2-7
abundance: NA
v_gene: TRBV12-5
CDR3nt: TGTGCTAGTGGTCCCTTGGTCCCCTTTACTAGCGGGGGGCGACAAAGCTCCTACGAGCAGTACTTC
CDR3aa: CASGPLVPFTSGGRQSSYEQYF

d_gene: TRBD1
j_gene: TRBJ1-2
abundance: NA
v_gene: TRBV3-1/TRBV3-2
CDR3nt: TGTGCCAGCAGCCAAACGGACAGGGGCCTTAACTATGGCTACACCTTC
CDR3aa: CASSQTDRGLNYGYTF

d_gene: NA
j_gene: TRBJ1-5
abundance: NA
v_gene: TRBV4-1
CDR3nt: TGCGCCAGCAGCCAATTGGCAGGCCTCAATCAGCCCCAGCATTTT
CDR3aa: CASSQLAGLNQPQHF

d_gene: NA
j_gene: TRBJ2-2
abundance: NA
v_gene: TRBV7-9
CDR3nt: TGTGCCAGCAGTCCTACGCAGGGGCGCTATACGAACACCGGGGAGCTGTTTTTT
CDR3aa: CASSPTQGRYTNTGELFF

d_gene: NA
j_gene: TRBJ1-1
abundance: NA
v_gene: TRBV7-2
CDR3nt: TGTGCCAGCAGCTTAGCGCTGGGAGGGAGCACTGAAGCTTTCTTT
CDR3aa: CASSLALGGSTEAFF

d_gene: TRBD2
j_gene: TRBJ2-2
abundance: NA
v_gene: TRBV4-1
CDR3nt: TGCGCCAGCAGCGAAGGCCCGTTAGGGATAGCGGGGGAGACCGGGGAGCTGTTTTTT
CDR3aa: CASSEGPLGIAGETGELFF

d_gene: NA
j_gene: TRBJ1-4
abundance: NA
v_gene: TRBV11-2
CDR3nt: TGTGCCAGCAGCCCGCGGGGCGCAACTAATGAAAAACTGTTTTTT
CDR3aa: CASSPRGATNEKLFF

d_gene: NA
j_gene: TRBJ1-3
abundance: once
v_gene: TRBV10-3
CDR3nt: TGTGCCATCAGTGAGTTTTTCAGGATGGATGGAAACACCATATATTTT
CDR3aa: CAISEFFRMDGNTIYF

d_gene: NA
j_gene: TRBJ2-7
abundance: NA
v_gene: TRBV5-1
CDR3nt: TGCGCCAGCAGCTTGGCTACTTCTAGTGCCGAGCAGTACTTC
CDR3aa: CASSLATSSAEQYF

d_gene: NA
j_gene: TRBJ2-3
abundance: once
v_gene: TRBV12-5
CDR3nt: TGTGCTAGTGGTCCTGGACAATCAAGCACAGATACGCAGTATTTT
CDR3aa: CASGPGQSSTDTQYF

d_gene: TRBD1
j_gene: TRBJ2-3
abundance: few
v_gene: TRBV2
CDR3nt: TGTGCCACACAGAGGGGACAGAGGGAAACAGATACGCAGTATTTT
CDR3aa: CATQRGQRETDTQYF

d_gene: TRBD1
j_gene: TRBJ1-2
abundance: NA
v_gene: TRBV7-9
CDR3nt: TGTGCCAGCAGCCGGGACAGCAAGGGGTATGGCTACACCTTC
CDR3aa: CASSRDSKGYGYTF

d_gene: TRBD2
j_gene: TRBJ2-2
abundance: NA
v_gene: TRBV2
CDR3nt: TGTGCCAGCCAGCGGGGCCCGACCGGGGAGCTGTTTTTT
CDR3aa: CASQRGPTGELFF

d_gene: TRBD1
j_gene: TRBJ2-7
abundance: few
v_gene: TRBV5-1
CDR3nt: TGCGCCAGCCGCTGGGGACAGGGGCGCGACGAGCAGTACTTC
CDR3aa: CASRWGQGRDEQYF

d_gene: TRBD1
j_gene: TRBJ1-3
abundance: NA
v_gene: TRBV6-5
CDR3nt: TGTGCCAGCTCGCTGGGACAGACTGGAAACACCATATATTTT
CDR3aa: CASSLGQTGNTIYF

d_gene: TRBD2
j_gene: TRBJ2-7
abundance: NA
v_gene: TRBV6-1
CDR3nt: TGTGCCAGCAGTGAAGCGCGGCCTAGCGGGGGCTACTACGAGCAGTACTTC
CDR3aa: CASSEARPSGGYYEQYF